These 5 T cell receptor beta chains share one sample of origin, sequenced in a study of a mutant IDH1 vaccine in newly diagnosed glioma. The time point: baseline, week 1 (first vaccination visit). Stated treatment: pre-vaccination baseline after standard-of-care therapy. Profiled with immunoSEQ multiplex PCR; TCRdb holds only in-frame clones, not every one. Of 70,000 or so clones in the sample, over 70% were seen once. Here the sequenced sample was peripheral blood mononuclear cells (PBMCs), taken from a glioma patient treated with radiotherapy, temozolomide or both. The receptors come from a woman aged 18-29 years with glioma. Some clones in this sample may be carry-over from other donors' samples.

This clone was seen more than once but under ten times. This chain uses TRBV12-5 with TRBJ1-1, with TRBD1 matching over 7 bases. This CDR3 region has 14 residues. J gave up 3 bases and V 6 bases, and 7 bases lay outside the gene matches. Germline assignment: CDR1 LGHNT and CDR2 FRNRAP. CDR3: CASGPQGRHTEAFF. CDR3 nucleotide sequence: TGTGCTAGTGGACCACAGGGGCGACACACTGAAGCTTTCTTT.

The chain joins TRBV6-5 to TRBJ2-7; D ambiguous. The CDR3 runs to 13 residues. Germline V lookup: CDR1 MNHEY, CDR2 SVGAGI. V was trimmed by 5 bases and J by 7 bases, leaving 15 bases between them. Here the CDR3 reads CASSRRKPWEQYF. DNA for the CDR3: TGTGCCAGCAGTAGGCGGAAGCCATGGGAGCAGTACTTC.

The chain recombines TRBV5-1 with TRBJ1-4, with D perhaps TRBD1 (5 bases). The germline CDR1 and CDR2 sequences are SGHRS and YFSETQ. The CDR3 contains 14 residues. Trimming stripped 0 bases from V and 8 bases from J, with 11 bases between. The CDR3 loop is CASSLVSGTEKLFF. In DNA, the CDR3 is TGCGCCAGCAGCTTGGTATCCGGGACCGAAAAACTGTTTTTT.

The V gene is TRBV5-1, the J gene TRBJ2-2, with a possible D match to TRBD1 (5 bases). V lost 2 bases and J 0 bases, leaving 14 bases between the germline ends. CDR1 SGHRS and CDR2 YFSETQ come from the germline V gene. The CDR3 is 17 amino acids. The CDR3 DNA follows: TGCGCCAGCAGCTTCCGAGCCAGGGTGCCGAACACCGGGGAGCTGTTTTTT. Amino acids: CASSFRARVPNTGELFF.

This chain connects TRBV10-3 to TRBJ1-2; no firm D call. Germline CDR1 and CDR2: ENHRY and SYGVKD. CDR3 length equals 13 residues. Trimming stripped 5 bases from V and 3 bases from J, with 10 bases between. Written as DNA, the CDR3 is TGTGCCATCAGTATAGACAATTACTATGGCTACACCTTC. Protein sequence: CAISIDNYYGYTF.